The 21 T cell receptor beta chains given below trace back to one sample, sequenced in a study of cytomegalovirus exposure and HLA in healthy donors. Use of 60 Vbeta and 13 Jbeta primers characterized the PCR. Only in-frame clones appear in the TCRdb table, and some are missing; sequencing was by immunoSEQ multiplex PCR. Its table lists around 130,000 clones. Sequencing was done on a sample of PBMCs. These receptor sequences come from a woman aged 40 to 50 in good health and CMV-seronegative.

The V and J genes are TRBV2 and TRBJ1-5; D possibly corresponds to TRBD1 (5 bases). This CDR3 spans 15 amino acids. The V end lost 2 bases, the J end lost 8 bases, and 16 bases lay between the germline ends. Germline CDR1 SNHLY, CDR2 FYNNEI. The CDR3 nucleotides read TGTGCCAGCAGTGAAAGTGGACAAGGGGTGGAGCCCCAGCATTTT. It yields the protein CASSESGQGVEPQHF.

The chain employs TRBV5-6 and TRBJ2-1; TRBD2 agrees at 8 bases. The germline V gene encodes CDR1 SGHDT and CDR2 YYEEEE. The CDR3 sequence is 12 residues long. Trimming at V came to 5 bases and at J to 7 bases, leaving 2 bases not matched to a gene. CDR3 in DNA: TGTGCCAGCAGTCGGGAGGGGAATGAGCAGTTCTTC. This sequence encodes CASSREGNEQFF.

This chain connects TRBV6-5 to TRBJ2-7; weak D call: TRBD2 (6 bases). The CDR3 sequence is 14 residues long. Germline CDR1 and CDR2: MNHEY and SVGAGI. V was shortened by 6 bases and J by 6 bases, with 18 bases between the two germline ends. CDR3 amino acids: CASRDYRGFGEQYV. The CDR3 DNA follows: TGTGCCAGCAGAGACTACCGGGGGTTTGGCGAGCAGTACGTC.

The rearrangement joins TRBV7-3 to TRBJ1-6, with TRBD1 identical over 11 bases. The CDR3 length is 15 residues. The J segment lost 9 bases and the V segment lost 5 bases, leaving 6 bases of the junction unmatched. Germline CDR1 SGHTA, CDR2 FQGTGA. CDR3 protein: CASSAGQGAGSPLHF. The CDR3 coding sequence is TGTGCCAGCAGCGCAGGACAGGGGGCTGGTTCACCCCTCCACTTT.

The chain carries TRBV15 and TRBJ1-5; D perhaps matches TRBD1 (6 bases). Germline values: CDR1 LNHNV, CDR2 YYDKDF (reference sequence). This CDR3 has 16 residues. Trimming took off 0 bases at V and 4 bases at J, with 13 bases between the two ends. The CDR3 sequence: CATSRDFDRPNQPQHF. For the CDR3, the DNA is TGTGCCACCAGCAGAGATTTTGACAGGCCTAATCAGCCCCAGCATTTT.

The chain has TRBV11-1 and TRBJ1-5, with 9 bases fitting TRBD1. This CDR3 spans 15 amino acids. Germline CDR1 and CDR2: SGHAT and FQDESV (reference sequence). The V gene end was trimmed by 4 bases and the J gene end by 3 bases; junction bases not matched to a gene: 4. The CDR3 loop is CASSWGTGSNQPQHF. The CDR3 DNA sequence: TGTGCCAGCAGCTGGGGGACAGGGTCCAATCAGCCCCAGCATTTT.

The gene calls are TRBV5-4 and TRBJ1-1; a possible D gene is TRBD1 (5 bases). Trimming left V 1 base short and J 5 bases short, with 12 bases between. Germline lookup yields CDR1 SGHNT and CDR2 YYREEE (reference sequence). This CDR3 region has 14 residues. The CDR3 DNA follows: TGTGCCAGCAGCTTGCCAGGGATGAGGACTGAAGCTTTCTTT. Translating it yields CASSLPGMRTEAFF.

V gene TRBV6-5 combines with J gene TRBJ1-4; possible D gene TRBD1, 6 bases. The CDR3 runs to 14 residues. CDR1 is MNHEY, CDR2 SVGAGI, per germline. With 5 bases removed from V and 0 bases from J, the gap between germline ends came to 7 bases. For the CDR3, the DNA is TGTGCCAGCAGTAGGGGGACAACTAATGAAAAACTGTTTTTT. Protein: CASSRGTTNEKLFF.

This sequence joins TRBV6-5 and TRBJ1-5; D is unresolved. The CDR3 runs 13 residues. Looked up from germline, CDR1 is MNHEY and CDR2 is SVGAGI. V lost 0 bases and J lost 7, with 7 bases in between. The CDR3 spells CASSYSAAQPQHF. As DNA, the CDR3 is TGTGCCAGCAGTTACTCCGCGGCCCAGCCCCAGCATTTT.

The V call is TRBV7-6, the J call TRBJ1-3; no reliable D call. V was pared by 1 base and J by 4 bases, with 14 bases between. In germline, CDR1 is SGHVS, CDR2 FNYEAQ. The CDR3 is 16 residues long. The CDR3 DNA sequence: TGTGCCAGCAGCTTAGGGGCCAGTACAACGGGAAACACCATATATTTT. Protein: CASSLGASTTGNTIYF.

The rearrangement links TRBV7-9 to TRBJ1-4; the match to TRBD1 covers 7 bases. Losses at the gene ends were 4 bases for V and 8 bases for J; bases not matched to a gene: 13. CDR3 length: 16 amino acids. The germline gives CDR1 SEHNR, CDR2 FQNEAQ (reference sequence). The CDR3 loop reads CASSSGLDRSGEKLFF. The CDR3 bases are TGTGCCAGCAGCTCGGGCCTGGACAGGTCCGGGGAAAAACTGTTTTTT. The entire variable domain, with the rest obtained from reference TRBV7-9 and TRBJ1-4, is as follows: DTGVSQNPRHKITKRGQNVTFRCDPISEHNRLYWYRQTLGQGPEFLTYFQNEAQLEKSRLLSDRFSAERPKGSFSTLEIQRTEQGDSAMYLCASSSGLDRSGEKLFFGSGTQLSVL.

The chain couples TRBV5-6 to TRBJ1-2; D is unclear. Germline CDR1 and CDR2: SGHDT and YYEEEE. The CDR3 sequence is 13 residues long. V was shortened by 3 bases and J by 4 bases, with 10 bases between the two germline ends. This CDR3 reads CASSSLPSYGYTF. CDR3 DNA sequence: TGTGCCAGCAGCTCCCTACCGAGCTATGGCTACACCTTC. Full variable domain (rest looked up from reference TRBV5-6 and TRBJ1-2): DAGVTQSPTHLIKTRGQQVTLRCSPKSGHDTVSWYQQALGQGPQFIFQYYEEEERQRGNFPDRFSGHQFPNYSSELNVNALLLGDSALYLCASSSLPSYGYTFGSGTRLTVV.

This chain connects TRBV14 to TRBJ1-1; D is perhaps TRBD1 (6 bases). The CDR3 runs to 11 residues. Germline V gene sequence: CDR1 SGHDN, CDR2 FVKESK. Trimming pared 6 bases from V and 5 bases from J, leaving 7 bases between. DNA of the CDR3: TGTGCCAGCAGGAGGGGGACTGAAGCTTTCTTT. Translated: CASRRGTEAFF.

CDR3 nucleotide sequence: TGTGCCAGTAGTGGTGACAGGGGTGGGTATGGCTACACCTTC. The encoded protein is CASSGDRGGYGYTF. The rearrangement uses TRBV19 and TRBJ1-2; TRBD1 matches 8 bases. V dropped 5 bases and J dropped 5; count of bases not matched to a gene: 7. The CDR3 consists of 14 residues. Germline CDR1 reads LNHDA; CDR2 reads SQIVND (reference sequence).

The J gene is TRBJ2-6, the V gene TRBV19; a possible D gene is TRBD2 (5 bases). This CDR3 has 15 amino acids. V lost 7 bases and J lost 4, with 14 bases in between. The germline V gene has CDR1 LNHDA and CDR2 SQIVND (reference sequence). The CDR3 protein is CASNPGVAGANVLTF. As DNA, the CDR3 is TGTGCCAGTAACCCCGGGGTGGCCGGGGCCAACGTCCTGACTTTC.

The chain combines TRBV5-6 with TRBJ1-2, with D perhaps matching TRBD1 (5 bases). The CDR3 runs 17 residues. The ends were cut back, 1 base at V and 4 bases at J, with 20 bases in the middle. Germline CDR1 and CDR2: SGHDT and YYEEEE. The CDR3 loop is CASSLPISRQGSYGYTF. CDR3 DNA sequence: TGTGCCAGCAGCTTGCCAATCTCCCGGCAGGGCAGCTATGGCTACACCTTC.

The chain combines TRBV6-5 with TRBJ1-1; 8 bases line up with TRBD1. Germline CDR1 is MNHEY and CDR2 is SVGAGI. The CDR3 runs to 15 residues. With V trimmed by 4 bases and J by 0 bases, 4 bases remained unmatched. CDR3 residues: CASSSTGGMNTEAFF. The CDR3 coding sequence is TGTGCCAGCAGTTCTACAGGGGGGATGAACACTGAAGCTTTCTTT.

The V call is TRBV6-1, the J call TRBJ1-3, with D uncertain. Germline V lookup: CDR1 MNHNS, CDR2 SASEGT. The V gene lost 1 base and the J gene lost 2 bases, with 3 bases spanning the gap. The length of the CDR3 is 13 residues. The CDR3 nucleotides are TGTGCCAGCAGTGAAGGAGCTGGAAACACCATATATTTT. This codes for CASSEGAGNTIYF.

This chain joins TRBV18 and TRBJ2-2, with 9 positions matching TRBD1. This CDR3 comprises 17 residues. V gave up 0 bases and J gave up 3 bases; unmatched junction bases: 5. Germline V gene data show CDR1 as KGHSH and CDR2 as LQKENI. This CDR3 reads CASSPPQGARYTGELFF. The CDR3 nucleotides are TGTGCCAGCTCACCACCACAGGGGGCGCGGTACACCGGGGAGCTGTTTTTT.

The chain carries TRBV9 and TRBJ1-1; TRBD1 is a possible D gene (5 bases). Germline V gives CDR1 SGDLS, CDR2 YYNGEE. Trimming took off 0 bases at V and 6 bases at J, with 12 bases between the two ends. The CDR3 extends over 14 amino acids. The CDR3 region is CASSVAGRAAEAFF. In DNA form, the CDR3 reads TGTGCCAGCAGCGTAGCAGGGAGGGCGGCTGAAGCTTTCTTT.

The gene calls are TRBV4-3 and TRBJ1-4; 10 bases map to TRBD1. The CDR3 totals 16 residues. V lost 1 base, J lost 4 bases, and 3 bases stayed unmatched. Germline assignment: CDR1 LGHNA and CDR2 YSLEER. The CDR3 DNA reads TGCGCCAGCAGCCAAGGGGACAGGGGAGTTAATGAAAAACTGTTTTTT. This gives the protein CASSQGDRGVNEKLFF.